Sequencing of this T cell receptor beta chain was carried out in a study of cytomegalovirus exposure and HLA in healthy donors. Unmatched junction bases numbered 6, after V lost 1 base and J lost 6 bases. The germline V gene has CDR1 SGDLS and CDR2 YYNGEE. CDR3 size: 14 residues. PCR employed 60 Vbeta and 13 Jbeta primers. Data came from immunoSEQ multiplex PCR; TCRdb stores just in-frame clones and leaves some out. Among about 110,000 clones listed, approximately 83% were seen once. Study-wide results and limits: One later analysis reportedly identified an Asian-associated ancestry cluster that showed fewer N-insertions than the roughly 620-donor mean. Presence/absence results assume similar sequencing depth per donor, which may not hold. The authors reported that TCR beta sequences could predict HLA-A and HLA-B alleles. These predictions were accurate for most subjects in the first cohort.

Points on this clone: Its antigen is as yet unknown.

This sequence originates from a man in his forties in good health and CMV-seronegative. Input material: PBMCs. This sequence joins TRBV9 and TRBJ1-2; 7 bases fit TRBD1. This chain's CDR3 is CASSVKGGGDGYTF. The CDR3 bases are TGTGCCAGCAGCGTAAAAGGGGGCGGGGATGGCTACACCTTC.